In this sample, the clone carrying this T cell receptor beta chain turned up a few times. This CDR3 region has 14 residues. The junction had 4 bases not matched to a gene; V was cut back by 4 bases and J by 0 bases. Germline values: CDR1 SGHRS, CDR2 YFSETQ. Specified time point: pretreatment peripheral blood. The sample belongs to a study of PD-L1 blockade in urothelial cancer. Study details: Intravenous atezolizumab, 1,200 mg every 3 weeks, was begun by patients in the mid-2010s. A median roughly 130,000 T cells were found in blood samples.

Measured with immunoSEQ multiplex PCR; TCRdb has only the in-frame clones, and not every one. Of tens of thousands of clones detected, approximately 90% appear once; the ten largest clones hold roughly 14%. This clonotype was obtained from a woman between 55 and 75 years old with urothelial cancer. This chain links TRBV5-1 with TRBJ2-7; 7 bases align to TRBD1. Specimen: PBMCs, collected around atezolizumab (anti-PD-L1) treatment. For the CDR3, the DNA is TGCGCCAGCAGCCTACAGGGGAACTCCTACGAGCAGTACTTC. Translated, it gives CASSLQGNSYEQYF.